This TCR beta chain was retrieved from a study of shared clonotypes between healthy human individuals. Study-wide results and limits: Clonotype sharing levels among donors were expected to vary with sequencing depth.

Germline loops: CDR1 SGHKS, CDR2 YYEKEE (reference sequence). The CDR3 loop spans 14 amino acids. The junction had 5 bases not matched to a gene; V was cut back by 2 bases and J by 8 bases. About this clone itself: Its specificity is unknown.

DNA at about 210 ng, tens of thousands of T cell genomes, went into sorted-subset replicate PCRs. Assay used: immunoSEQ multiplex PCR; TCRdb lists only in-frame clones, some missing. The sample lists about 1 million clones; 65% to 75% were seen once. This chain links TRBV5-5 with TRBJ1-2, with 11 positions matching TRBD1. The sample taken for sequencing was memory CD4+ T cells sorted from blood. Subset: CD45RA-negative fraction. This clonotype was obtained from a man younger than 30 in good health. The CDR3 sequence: CASSLADRGRGYTF. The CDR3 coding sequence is TGTGCCAGCAGCTTAGCGGACAGGGGGCGAGGCTACACCTTC.